Given below is one T cell receptor (beta chain) in context. The entry originates in a study of cytomegalovirus exposure and HLA in healthy donors. Germline CDR1 is MNHEY and CDR2 is SVGAGI. The CDR3 loop spans 14 amino acids. With 6 bases clipped from V and 5 bases from J, the junction kept 3 bases outside the gene matches. The PCR employed 60 Vbeta primers together with 13 Jbeta primers. The method was immunoSEQ multiplex PCR; TCRdb's version includes in-frame clones alone and lacks a portion of them. The table has approximately 77,000 clones, roughly 70% seen once; the top ten hold 4.9%. The TCR comes from a man in his 60s in good health and CMV-seropositive. This chain joins TRBV6-5 and TRBJ1-6; 8 bases map to TRBD1. Material: PBMCs. CDR3 in DNA: TGTGCCAGCAGGGGGACAGGTGATAATTCACCCCTCCACTTT. Protein product: CASRGTGDNSPLHF.